What follows are 22 T cell receptor beta chains derived from one specimen sequenced in a study of T cell responses to AZD1222 COVID-19 vaccine. Measured with immunoSEQ multiplex PCR; TCRdb has only the in-frame clones, and not every one. Of about 130,000 clones in the sample, roughly 92% were seen once. Specimen: peripheral blood, collected 28 days after the second AZD1222 dose. The receptors come from an adult who received the AZD1222 COVID-19 vaccine.

The V gene is TRBV3-1 (or the pseudogene TRBV3-2), the J gene TRBJ1-5; D remains unclear. The length of the CDR3 is 14 residues. The V and J ends lost 1 base and 6 bases respectively, with 10 bases between them. Germline CDR1 reads LGHDT; CDR2 reads YNNKEL (reference sequence). The DNA for the CDR3 is TGTGCCAGCAGCCAAGGACGGTCCGGTCAGCCCCAGCATTTT. Translated, it gives CASSQGRSGQPQHF.

The V call is TRBV5-1, the J call TRBJ1-2; D unresolved. Between the trimmed V and J ends, which lost 4 bases and 4 bases, there was a span of 8 bases. From germline, CDR1 is SGHRS and CDR2 YFSETQ. The CDR3 covers 12 residues. This chain's CDR3 is CASSEGSYGYTF. As DNA, the CDR3 is TGCGCCAGCAGCGAGGGATCCTATGGCTACACCTTC.

The chain combines TRBV28 with TRBJ2-3; 7 bases line up with TRBD2. J gave up 1 base and V 8 bases, and 12 bases lay outside the gene matches. Germline loops: CDR1 MDHEN, CDR2 SYDVKM. The CDR3 totals 16 residues. The CDR3 spells CASSYGGGKGTDTQYF. DNA for the CDR3: TGTGCCAGCTCTTATGGGGGGGGGAAAGGCACAGATACGCAGTATTTT.

This chain joins TRBV11-1 and TRBJ2-7; 12 positions agree with TRBD2. Germline-derived CDR1 and CDR2 are SGHAT and FQDESV (reference sequence). With V trimmed by 1 base and J by 6 bases, 1 base remained unmatched. CDR3 size: 14 residues. The CDR3 sequence: CASSLGLAGAEQYF. The CDR3, as DNA: TGTGCCAGCAGCTTAGGACTAGCGGGAGCCGAGCAGTACTTC.

This chain joins TRBV19 and TRBJ1-2; D remains ambiguous. V was pared by 6 bases and J by 3 bases, with 11 bases between. This CDR3 contains 13 residues. Germline CDR1 is LNHDA and CDR2 is SQIVND (reference sequence). CDR3 coding DNA: TGTGCCAGTAGCATCGGGTCGGACTATGGCTACACCTTC. This gives the protein CASSIGSDYGYTF.

This rearrangement joins TRBV9 to TRBJ2-7; 9 positions match TRBD2. CDR1 SGDLS and CDR2 YYNGEE come from the germline V gene. This CDR3 has 16 residues. V trimming: 4 bases; J trimming: 2 bases; junction bases outside the gene matches: 10. The CDR3 DNA reads as TGTGCCAGCAGCCCCCCGAATAGCGGGAGTACCTACGAGCAGTACTTC. Its protein is CASSPPNSGSTYEQYF.

The chain links TRBV6-6 to TRBJ2-1, with 11 bases lining up with TRBD1. The CDR3 runs to 15 residues. Germline V gene data show CDR1 as MNHNY and CDR2 as SVGAGI (reference sequence). V was clipped by 5 bases and J by 6 bases; unmatched bases: 6. CDR3 protein: CASSPTGTGGNEQFF. The CDR3, as DNA: TGTGCCAGCAGTCCGACCGGGACAGGGGGCAATGAGCAGTTCTTC.

The chain combines TRBV6-2 or TRBV6-3 with TRBJ1-1; 7 bases are a match to TRBD1. Germline loops: CDR1 MNHEY, CDR2 SVGEGT. The trim removed 3 bases at V and 11 bases at J, leaving 12 bases unmatched. CDR3 length equals 14 residues. DNA for the CDR3: TGTGCCAGCAGTTATTCAGACAGGGTATTCGAGGCTTTCTTT. It specifies CASSYSDRVFEAFF.

The genes are TRBV5-1 and TRBJ1-6; 7 nucleotides align to TRBD1. The V and J ends lost 4 bases and 7 bases, in that order; junction bases with no gene match: 8. The CDR3 is made up of 15 amino acids. The V gene's germline CDR1 is SGHRS and CDR2 YFSETQ. The DNA of the CDR3 is TGCGCCAGCAGCGACTCTACAGGGGCAAATTCACCCCTCCACTTT. Amino acid sequence: CASSDSTGANSPLHF.

This chain links TRBV6-2 or TRBV6-3 with TRBJ1-5, with D maybe TRBD1 (6 bases). CDR1 and CDR2 (germline): MNHEY, SVGEGT. The length of the CDR3 is 17 residues. V was shortened by 0 bases and J by 7 bases, with 19 bases between the two germline ends. The CDR3 sequence: CASSYSTAGAREQPQHF. The CDR3 bases are TGTGCCAGCAGTTACTCGACCGCGGGGGCGCGGGAACAGCCCCAGCATTTT.

The genes are TRBV2 and TRBJ1-2, with a possible D match to TRBD1 (5 bases). Trimming took 11 bases from V and 8 from J, leaving 21 bases between them. This CDR3 contains 13 residues. CDR1 is SNHLY and CDR2 is FYNNEI in the germline V gene. In DNA, the CDR3 is TGTGCCTCCCCAGGAGGGACCGCTGGGGGCTACACCTTC. As protein: CASPGGTAGGYTF.

V and J are TRBV19 and TRBJ1-2; 9 bases are a match to TRBD1. V lost 3 bases to trimming and J lost 4 bases; unmatched junction nucleotides: 9. This CDR3 spans 16 amino acids. Germline CDR1 is LNHDA and CDR2 is SQIVND (reference sequence). The CDR3 is CASSMRGQGSGYGYTF. The CDR3 DNA sequence: TGTGCCAGTAGTATGCGGGGACAGGGTTCTGGCTATGGCTACACCTTC. The variable domain in full, completed from reference TRBV19 and TRBJ1-2, reads DGGITQSPKYLFRKEGQNVTLSCEQNLNHDAMYWYRQDPGQGLRLIYYSQIVNDFQKGDIAEGYSVSREKKESFPLTVTSAQKNPTAFYLCASSMRGQGSGYGYTFGSGTRLTVV.

V usage is TRBV29-1 and J usage is TRBJ2-6; the D is unclear. CDR1 is SQVTM and CDR2 is ANQGSEA in the germline V gene. The V and J ends lost 4 bases and 1 base respectively, with 5 bases between them. The CDR3 is 13 amino acids. CDR3 DNA sequence: TGCAGCGTTGCAGGATCTGGGGCCAACGTCCTGACTTTC. Its translation is CSVAGSGANVLTF.

The chain combines TRBV15 with TRBJ2-6; TRBD1 is a possible D gene (6 bases). The germline V gene encodes CDR1 LNHNV and CDR2 YYDKDF (reference sequence). Trimming left V 1 base short and J 2 bases short, with 6 bases between. The CDR3 sequence is 15 residues long. DNA for the CDR3: TGTGCCACCAGCAGAGGGGGGCCTGGGGCCAACGTCCTGACTTTC. It encodes CATSRGGPGANVLTF.

The chain is built from TRBV6-5 and TRBJ1-4; D remains ambiguous. CDR1 is MNHEY, CDR2 SVGAGI, per germline. This CDR3 is built from 13 residues. The ends were cut back, 7 bases at V and 8 bases at J, with 14 bases in the middle. The DNA of the CDR3 is TGTGCCAGCAAATTAAGTCGTGGGGAAAAACTGTTTTTT. This encodes CASKLSRGEKLFF.

The J gene is TRBJ2-2, the V gene TRBV9; D is undetermined. The germline V gene has CDR1 SGDLS and CDR2 YYNGEE. The V gene lost 0 bases and the J gene lost 7 bases, with 10 bases spanning the gap. This CDR3 is built from 14 residues. CDR3 loop: CASSVGADGGELFF. The CDR3 DNA reads as TGTGCCAGCAGCGTAGGGGCCGATGGCGGGGAGCTGTTTTTT.

The CDR3, as DNA: TGTGCTGTCACGGGACAGGGCAACTATGGCTACACCTTC. Encoded protein: CAVTGQGNYGYTF. This chain uses TRBV30 with TRBJ1-2; 9 nucleotides line up with TRBD1. CDR1 is GTSNPN and CDR2 is SVGIG in the germline V gene (reference sequence). The CDR3 consists of 13 residues.

The chain employs TRBV9 and TRBJ2-2; D ambiguous. This CDR3 region has 15 residues. Trimming removed 4 bases at V and 3 bases at J, with 13 bases between. Germline assignment: CDR1 SGDLS and CDR2 YYNGEE. Here the CDR3 reads CASSPGALDTGELFF. The DNA of the CDR3 is TGTGCCAGCAGCCCCGGCGCCCTTGACACCGGGGAGCTGTTTTTT.

The gene calls are TRBV7-9 and TRBJ2-5; the D is unclear. In germline, CDR1 is SEHNR, CDR2 FQNEAQ (reference sequence). V lost 5 bases to trimming and J lost 4 bases, with 17 bases between them. This CDR3 has 15 amino acids. The CDR3 sequence is CASSQASGKLETQYF. CDR3 bases: TGTGCCAGCAGCCAAGCCTCAGGAAAGTTAGAGACCCAGTACTTC.

This clone was counted ten times or more. This chain connects TRBV28 to TRBJ2-1; 8 bases are shared with TRBD1. CDR3 size: 16 residues. Germline assignment: CDR1 MDHEN and CDR2 SYDVKM. After removal of 2 bases from V and 4 bases from J, the junction contained 7 bases not matched to a gene. CDR3 amino acids: CASSLPGGRNYNEQFF. CDR3 in DNA: TGTGCCAGCAGTTTACCAGGGGGCAGAAATTACAATGAGCAGTTCTTC. Complete variable domain (other parts from reference TRBV28 and TRBJ2-1): DVKVTQSSRYLVKRTGEKVFLECVQDMDHENMFWYRQDPGLGLRLIYFSYDVKMKEKGDIPEGYSVSREKKERFSLILESASTNQTSMYLCASSLPGGRNYNEQFFGPGTRLTVL.

The CDR3 DNA reads as TGTGCCAGCAGCCACAGGCATAAAGCCTACAATGAGCAGTTCTTC. Translated, it gives CASSHRHKAYNEQFF. The J gene is TRBJ2-1, the V gene TRBV14; D gene uncertain. Germline CDR1 and CDR2: SGHDN and FVKESK. The CDR3 is 15 residues long. Deletions cut 3 bases from V and 2 bases from J, with 11 bases between.

This chain uses TRBV19 with TRBJ2-2; D is uncertain. CDR1 is LNHDA, CDR2 SQIVND, per germline (reference sequence). V was cut by 5 bases and J by 4 bases, with 14 bases left in between. The CDR3 is 15 amino acids. The CDR3 region is CASSYRARSTGELFF. The CDR3 coding sequence is TGTGCCAGTAGTTATAGGGCAAGGTCCACCGGGGAGCTGTTTTTT. The variable domain in full, with the rest retrieved from reference TRBV19 and TRBJ2-2, is DGGITQSPKYLFRKEGQNVTLSCEQNLNHDAMYWYRQDPGQGLRLIYYSQIVNDFQKGDIAEGYSVSREKKESFPLTVTSAQKNPTAFYLCASSYRARSTGELFFGEGSRLTVL.